This TCR beta chain originates from a study of a mutant IDH1 vaccine in newly diagnosed glioma. Findings and limits, study-wide: Among patients, around 93% showed immune responses induced by the vaccine.

A word on this clone: Its antigen is unidentified.

The V and J ends lost 4 bases and 4 bases, in that order; junction bases with no gene match: 10. Germline CDR1 reads SGHDT; CDR2 reads YYEEEE. The CDR3 has 15 amino acids. The protocol was immunoSEQ multiplex PCR, while the TCRdb copy is restricted to in-frame clones and leaves out a portion. The sample includes around 32,000 clones, around 80% of them seen just once. The time point denotes: week 35, safety follow-up. Alongside topical imiquimod, each dose of vaccine comprised 300 ug of mutant IDH1 20-mer peptide. J is TRBJ1-2 and V is TRBV5-6, with 7 nucleotides matching TRBD1. The sample consisted of PBMCs, taken from a glioma patient whose treatment included an IDH1 peptide vaccine. The clonotype originates from a man aged 40-49 years with glioma. Some clones in this sample may be carry-over from other donors' samples. This chain's CDR3 is CASSIRRGDSYGYTF. CDR3 DNA sequence: TGTGCCAGCAGCATCCGACGAGGGGACAGCTATGGCTACACCTTC.